This TCR beta chain was documented in a study of monozygotic twins with inflammatory bowel disease. The CDR3 spans 14 residues. TCRdb reanalyzed the 5' RACE reads and collapses them to one entry per CDR3 protein, without DNA. The sample table includes about 160,000 distinct CDR3 sequences. The sample comprised blood. This clonotype originated in a human donor with ulcerative colitis or Crohn's disease, or a healthy co-twin of an affected twin (not recorded which). This chain links TRBV12-3 or TRBV12-4 with TRBJ1-5; the TCRdb D gene call, TRBD1, has no DNA to confirm it. The CDR3 is CASSLWGRNQPQHF.